Presented here are 4 T cell receptor beta chains from one specimen sequenced in a study of shared clonotypes between healthy human individuals. The assay was immunoSEQ multiplex PCR, and TCRdb's table has in-frame clones only and misses some. The sample includes more than 400,000 clones, 70% to 80% of them seen just once. Sequenced: PBMCs. Source of these receptors: a woman aged 40 to 55 in good health. Some clones in this sample may be carry-over from other donors' samples.

Here the CDR3 DNA reads TGTGCCAGCAGGCAACTAGCGGGAGGGACGATCAATGAGCAGTTCTTC. Protein sequence: CASRQLAGGTINEQFF. The chain uses TRBV2 and TRBJ2-1, with 13 bases that match TRBD2. The CDR3 consists of 16 residues. The J segment lost 6 bases and the V segment lost 6 bases, leaving 8 bases of the junction unmatched. Germline-derived CDR1 and CDR2 are SNHLY and FYNNEI.

In this sample, this clone turned up a few times. The V call is TRBV7-2, the J call TRBJ2-3, with D possibly TRBD1 on 5 matching bases. The CDR3 has 16 residues. Germline V lookup: CDR1 SGHTA, CDR2 FQGNSA. V lost 3 bases and J lost 4, with 17 bases in between. CDR3 DNA: TGTGCCAGCAGCTTGATGGGTAGGGGTGTAGCAGATACGCAGTATTTT. It translates to CASSLMGRGVADTQYF.

This clone was counted many times. The CDR3 region has the DNA TGTGCCAGCAGTTACATGGGACAGGGGGCGCCTGCTTTCTTT. It is translated as CASSYMGQGAPAFF. This chain uses TRBV6-6 with TRBJ1-1, with 12 nucleotides matching TRBD1. Germline loops: CDR1 MNHNY, CDR2 SVGAGI (reference sequence). Trimming took 2 bases from V and 11 from J; bases not matched to a gene: 6. The CDR3 is 14 amino acids.

This clone was detected ten times or more. The chain employs TRBV28 and TRBJ1-2, with D hard to call. This CDR3 comprises 13 residues. CDR1 is MDHEN and CDR2 is SYDVKM in the germline V gene. V was clipped by 1 base and J by 7 bases, with 10 bases between them. The CDR3 spells CASSLYQDFGYTF. In DNA form, the CDR3 reads TGTGCCAGCAGTTTATATCAAGATTTTGGCTACACCTTC.